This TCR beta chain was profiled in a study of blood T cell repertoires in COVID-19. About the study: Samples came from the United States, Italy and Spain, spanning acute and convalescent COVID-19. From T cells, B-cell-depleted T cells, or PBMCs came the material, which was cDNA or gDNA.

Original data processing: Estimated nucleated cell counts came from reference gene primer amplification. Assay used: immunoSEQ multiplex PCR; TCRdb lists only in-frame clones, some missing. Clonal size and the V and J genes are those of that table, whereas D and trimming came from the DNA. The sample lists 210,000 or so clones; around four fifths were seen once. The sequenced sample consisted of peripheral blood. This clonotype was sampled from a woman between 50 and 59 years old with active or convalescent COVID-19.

The CDR3 region has the DNA TGTGCCAGTAGTATCAAGCGGGGCACTGAAGCTTTCTTT. This codes for CASSIKRGTEAFF. The chain carries TRBV19 and TRBJ1-1, with no clear D. This CDR3 comprises 13 residues. The V end lost 3 bases, the J end lost 4 bases, and 9 bases lay between the germline ends. The germline gives CDR1 LNHDA, CDR2 SQIVND (reference sequence).